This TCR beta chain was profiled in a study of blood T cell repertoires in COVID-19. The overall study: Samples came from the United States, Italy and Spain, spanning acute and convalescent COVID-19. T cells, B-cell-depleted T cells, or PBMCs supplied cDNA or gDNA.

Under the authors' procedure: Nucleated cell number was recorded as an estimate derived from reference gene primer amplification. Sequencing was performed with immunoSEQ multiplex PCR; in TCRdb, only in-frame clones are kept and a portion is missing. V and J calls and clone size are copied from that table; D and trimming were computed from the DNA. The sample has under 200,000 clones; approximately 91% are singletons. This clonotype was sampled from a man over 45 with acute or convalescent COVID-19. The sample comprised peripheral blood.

The CDR3: CATWRGPGRRLFF. DNA of the CDR3: TGTGCCACCTGGCGCGGGCCGGGCCGGAGACTGTTTTTT. The chain joins TRBV10-3 to TRBJ1-4; D not certain. V lost 10 bases, J lost 13 bases, and 22 bases lay in between. The CDR3 has 13 amino acids. Germline V CDR1 and CDR2: ENHRY, SYGVKD.